The 30 T cell receptor beta chains reported below all come from one sample, sequenced in a study of T-cell memory formation after mild COVID-19. TCRdb re-analysed the 5' RACE reads in MiXCR, keeping a single row per CDR3 protein. The sample includes around 140,000 distinct CDR3 sequences, under 25% of them seen just once. Specimen: PBMCs or a T cell subset sorted from them (not recorded which). These receptors originate from an adult woman who had mild COVID-19 (a few samples of this study predate the infection). Cell type and time point are not known.

The genes are TRBV12-3 or TRBV12-4 and TRBJ1-4; D is perhaps TRBD1 (6 bases). The V end lost 3 bases, the J end lost 4 bases, and 9 bases lay between the germline ends. The CDR3 length is 14 residues. The CDR3 loop is CASSFQQGNEKLFF. CDR3 sequence (DNA): TGTGCCAGCAGTTTTCAACAGGGTAATGAAAAACTGTTTTTT.

The chain joins TRBV6-2 or TRBV6-3 to TRBJ1-6; D unclear. The CDR3 consists of 12 residues. Germline V CDR1 and CDR2: MNHEY, SVGEGT. Trimming cost V 2 bases and J 16 bases, with 12 bases left between them. CDR3 DNA sequence: TGTGCCAGCAGTTACAGTCGCTGGTTACTCCACTTT. This sequence encodes CASSYSRWLLHF.

The V and J genes are TRBV7-9 and TRBJ1-1; possible D gene TRBD1, 6 bases. Germline lookup yields CDR1 SEHNR and CDR2 FQNEAQ (reference sequence). V lost 3 bases and J 2 bases, leaving 10 bases between the germline ends. This CDR3 region has 14 residues. The CDR3 region is CASSFRGPNTEAFF. The CDR3 DNA reads as TGTGCCAGCAGCTTCAGGGGCCCCAACACTGAAGCTTTCTTT.

This clonotype was found a few times. The CDR3 DNA reads TGTGCCAGCAGCTTGGATAGGACAGGGTATGAGCAGTTCTTC. Protein product: CASSLDRTGYEQFF. This chain uses TRBV5-5 with TRBJ2-1, with 8 bases aligning to TRBD1. This CDR3 is built from 14 residues. Per germline, CDR1 SGHKS and CDR2 YYEKEE (reference sequence). V trimming: 0 bases; J trimming: 8 bases; junction bases outside the gene matches: 4.

The chain employs TRBV25-1 and TRBJ1-2; 8 bases agree with TRBD1. The trim removed 4 bases at V and 3 bases at J, leaving 1 base unmatched. This CDR3 region has 13 residues. The germline gives CDR1 MGHDK, CDR2 SYGVNS. The DNA of the CDR3 is TGTGCCAGCAGTGGACAGGGGCACTATGGCTACACCTTC. Protein product: CASSGQGHYGYTF.

J is TRBJ1-3 and V is TRBV3-1; D is ambiguous. Germline assignment: CDR1 LGHDT and CDR2 YNNKEL (reference sequence). The CDR3 contains 13 residues. V lost 4 bases to trimming and J lost 4 bases, with 8 bases between them. In DNA form, the CDR3 reads TGTGCCAGCAGCCGGGGATCCGGAAACACCATATATTTT. It translates to CASSRGSGNTIYF. The full variable domain, rest sourced from reference TRBV3-1 and TRBJ1-3, is DTAVSQTPKYLVTQMGNDKSIKCEQNLGHDTMYWYKQDSKKFLKIMFSYNNKELIINETVPNRFSPKSPDKAHLNLHINSLELGDSAVYFCASSRGSGNTIYFGEGSWLTVV.

This clonotype was seen a handful of times. The V and J genes are TRBV7-8 and TRBJ2-3, with 14 bases that match TRBD2. The germline V gene encodes CDR1 SGHVS and CDR2 FQNEAQ. The J segment lost 3 bases and the V segment lost 2 bases, leaving 4 bases of the junction unmatched. This CDR3 region has 17 residues. The CDR3 nucleotides are TGTGCCAGCAGCTTAAGACTAGCGGGGGGGCCGACAGATACGCAGTATTTT. Its translation: CASSLRLAGGPTDTQYF.

This chain uses TRBV29-1 with TRBJ1-1, with TRBD1 as a possible D gene (6 bases). CDR1 is SQVTM, CDR2 ANQGSEA, per germline. Trimming stripped 7 bases from V and 2 bases from J, with 11 bases between. This CDR3 spans 12 amino acids. The CDR3 DNA reads as TGCAGCGCCTCGACAGGTAACACTGAAGCTTTCTTT. It is translated as CSASTGNTEAFF. The full variable domain, its missing parts supplied by reference TRBV29-1 and TRBJ1-1, is SAVISQKPSRDICQRGTSLTIQCQVDSQVTMMFWYRQQPGQSLTLIATANQGSEATYESGFVIDKFPISRPNLTFSTLTVSNMSPEDSSIYLCSASTGNTEAFFGQGTRLTVV.

The genes are TRBV14 and TRBJ1-2; TRBD1 matches at 7 bases. V trimming: 1 base; J trimming: 2 bases; junction bases outside the gene matches: 4. This CDR3 region has 15 residues. Germline CDR1 reads SGHDN; CDR2 reads FVKESK. CDR3 in DNA: TGTGCCAGCAGCCAAGGCCGGGACAGAAACTATGGCTACACCTTC. Translated, it gives CASSQGRDRNYGYTF.

The V and J genes are TRBV5-5 and TRBJ1-2; 7 bases are a match to TRBD1. The CDR3 is 15 residues long. V dropped 0 bases and J dropped 5; count of bases not matched to a gene: 7. Germline assignment: CDR1 SGHKS and CDR2 YYEKEE (reference sequence). Here the CDR3 reads CASSLADTGAYGYTF. CDR3 DNA: TGTGCCAGCAGCTTGGCAGATACAGGGGCGTATGGCTACACCTTC.

This clonotype showed up just a few times. The rearrangement uses TRBV20-1 and TRBJ1-1; D not resolved. CDR3 length: 14 amino acids. Trimming took 0 bases from V and 0 from J, leaving 8 bases between them. Germline values: CDR1 DFQATT, CDR2 SNEGSKA (reference sequence). The CDR3 sequence: CSARDGTMNTEAFF. Written as DNA, the CDR3 is TGCAGTGCTAGAGATGGTACTATGAACACTGAAGCTTTCTTT.

The rearrangement joins TRBV11-2 to TRBJ1-5; 9 nucleotides align to TRBD1. Per germline, CDR1 SGHAT and CDR2 FQNNGV. The CDR3 extends over 15 amino acids. Trimming removed 1 base from V and 2 bases from J; junction bases left unmatched: 0. The CDR3 DNA is TGTGCCAGCAGCTTAGGGACAGGGGGCAATCAGCCCCAGCATTTT. Translation gives CASSLGTGGNQPQHF. Drawing the rest from reference TRBV11-2 and TRBJ1-5, the complete variable domain is EAGVAQSPRYKIIEKRQSVAFWCNPISGHATLYWYQQILGQGPKLLIQFQNNGVVDDSQLPKDRFSAERLKGVDSTLKIQPAKLEDSAVYLCASSLGTGGNQPQHFGDGTRLSIL.

This clonotype was counted only a few times. The chain is built from TRBV12-3 or TRBV12-4 and TRBJ2-1; TRBD2 aligns across 7 bases. J was trimmed by 5 bases and V by 5 bases; bases with no gene match: 6. This CDR3 has 14 residues. The DNA for the CDR3 is TGTGCCAGCAGTCGGGGGGAAGAGAACAATGAGCAGTTCTTC. As protein: CASSRGEENNEQFF.

There are many counts of this clonotype. The chain has TRBV5-1 and TRBJ2-1; 11 bases line up with TRBD1. The CDR3 totals 18 residues. CDR1 is SGHRS, CDR2 YFSETQ, per germline. Trimming at V came to 6 bases and at J to 0 bases, leaving 11 bases not matched to a gene. For the CDR3, the DNA is TGCGCCAGCACGGGGTGGACAGGGGGCGATAGCTCCTACAATGAGCAGTTCTTC. This translates into CASTGWTGGDSSYNEQFF.

This clonotype was seen only a few times. The CDR3 DNA sequence: TGTGCCAGCAGTTCCGGACAGGGGATAAGGCCCCAGCATTTT. This sequence encodes CASSSGQGIRPQHF. This sequence joins TRBV27 and TRBJ1-5; TRBD1 matches 9 bases. Germline CDR1 reads MNHEY; CDR2 reads SMNVEV (reference sequence). The CDR3 runs to 14 residues. With 4 bases clipped from V and 9 bases from J, the junction kept 7 bases outside the gene matches.

This clonotype occurred many times. The chain combines TRBV5-1 with TRBJ2-1; TRBD2 matches at 7 bases. Germline values: CDR1 SGHRS, CDR2 YFSETQ. J was trimmed by 8 bases and V by 0 bases; bases with no gene match: 8. The CDR3 has 15 residues. Here the CDR3 reads CASSLDTAGVYEQFF. CDR3 in DNA: TGCGCCAGCAGCTTGGACACCGCGGGGGTCTATGAGCAGTTCTTC.

This clonotype was seen a few times. The chain combines TRBV7-2 with TRBJ2-5; D possibly corresponds to TRBD1 (5 bases). The CDR3 consists of 16 residues. Looked up from germline, CDR1 is SGHTA and CDR2 is FQGNSA. The V and J ends lost 0 bases and 4 bases respectively, with 15 bases between them. CDR3 protein: CASSLAGRGRGETQYF. The CDR3 DNA is TGTGCCAGCAGCTTAGCCGGCAGAGGAAGGGGAGAGACCCAGTACTTC.

There are a few counts of this clonotype. The chain carries TRBV20-1 and TRBJ2-1; TRBD2 aligns across 10 bases. The CDR3 consists of 14 residues. Per germline, CDR1 DFQATT and CDR2 SNEGSKA (reference sequence). After removal of 5 bases from V and 4 bases from J, the junction contained 5 bases not matched to a gene. DNA for the CDR3: TGCAGTGCTTCTAGCGGGAGTCCTTACAATGAGCAGTTCTTC. It encodes CSASSGSPYNEQFF.

This clonotype was picked up many times. This sequence joins TRBV5-1 and TRBJ2-1, with D perhaps being TRBD1 or TRBD2 (6 bases each). CDR3 length: 13 residues. Trimming removed 4 bases from V and 8 bases from J, with 13 bases in between. CDR1 is SGHRS and CDR2 is YFSETQ in the germline V gene. The CDR3 here is CASSGGGLDEQFF. The DNA for the CDR3 is TGCGCCAGCAGCGGAGGGGGGCTGGATGAGCAGTTCTTC.

This clonotype has a handful of counts. The V gene is TRBV5-1, the J gene TRBJ2-7; TRBD2 is a possible D gene (6 bases). The CDR3 contains 13 residues. Germline-derived CDR1 and CDR2 are SGHRS and YFSETQ. Trimming removed 3 bases at V and 6 bases at J, with 13 bases between. CDR3 in amino acids: CASSSNSGGEQYF. The CDR3 DNA reads TGCGCCAGCAGCTCAAACTCCGGGGGCGAGCAGTACTTC.

The V and J genes are TRBV11-2 and TRBJ1-1, with 7 bases that match TRBD1. The CDR3 is made up of 14 amino acids. The V and J ends lost 5 bases and 7 bases, in that order; junction bases with no gene match: 10. Germline assignment: CDR1 SGHAT and CDR2 FQNNGV. The CDR3 spells CASSARDSKLEAFF. CDR3 DNA: TGTGCCAGCAGCGCCCGGGACAGCAAGCTTGAAGCTTTCTTT. Full variable domain (remainder filled in from reference TRBV11-2 and TRBJ1-1): EAGVAQSPRYKIIEKRQSVAFWCNPISGHATLYWYQQILGQGPKLLIQFQNNGVVDDSQLPKDRFSAERLKGVDSTLKIQPAKLEDSAVYLCASSARDSKLEAFFGQGTRLTVV.

The chain links TRBV20-1 to TRBJ1-3; no definite D call. The V gene lost 6 bases and the J gene lost 7 bases, with 16 bases spanning the gap. Germline CDR1 DFQATT, CDR2 SNEGSKA (reference sequence). CDR3 length equals 13 residues. CDR3 sequence reads: CSALVTGRNTIYF. CDR3 in DNA: TGCAGTGCATTAGTGACGGGAAGGAACACCATATATTTT.

The chain uses TRBV6-6 and TRBJ2-7; D might be TRBD1 or TRBD2, each matching 5 bases. CDR3 length: 15 residues. Germline CDR1 MNHNY, CDR2 SVGAGI (reference sequence). V shed 6 bases and J shed 0 bases, with 15 bases lying between them. CDR3 protein: CASRRVRDGSYEQYF. In nucleotides, the CDR3 is TGTGCCAGCAGGCGGGTCCGGGACGGCTCCTACGAGCAGTACTTC.

This clonotype was counted between two and nine times. This chain uses TRBV2 with TRBJ2-7; 12 bases map to TRBD1. Germline trimming cut 3 bases from V and 3 bases from J; bases unmatched to any gene: 3. Per germline, CDR1 SNHLY and CDR2 FYNNEI. The CDR3 has 15 residues. The CDR3, as DNA: TGTGCCAGCAGTGAGGGACAGGGGGCCTACTACGAGCAGTACTTC. It is translated as CASSEGQGAYYEQYF.

V usage is TRBV6-2 or TRBV6-3 and J usage is TRBJ1-1, with D unclear. There are 13 residues in the CDR3. V lost 8 bases, J lost 8 bases, and 18 bases lay in between. Per the germline V gene, CDR1 is MNHEY and CDR2 is SVGEGT. CDR3 protein: CASDEGLALEAFF. The CDR3, as DNA: TGTGCCAGCGACGAGGGTCTTGCCCTAGAAGCTTTCTTT.

This clonotype was counted only a few times. The CDR3 bases are TGCGCCAGCAGCCAAGCAATGGGGGCGGGCCCCTACGAGCAGTACTTC. This sequence encodes CASSQAMGAGPYEQYF. The V and J genes are TRBV4-3 and TRBJ2-7, with D maybe TRBD1 (6 bases). The CDR3 runs 16 residues. The V gene lost 1 base and the J gene lost 2 bases, with 15 bases spanning the gap. Germline assignment: CDR1 LGHNA and CDR2 YSLEER.

This clonotype was counted between two and nine times. The V gene is TRBV20-1, the J gene TRBJ2-3; 9 bases are shared with TRBD2. CDR3 length: 16 amino acids. Looked up from germline, CDR1 is DFQATT and CDR2 is SNEGSKA (reference sequence). V lost 2 bases, J lost 2 bases, and 8 bases stayed unmatched. The DNA for the CDR3 is TGCAGTGCTAGAACGCCTAGCGGGGTACTCACAGATACGCAGTATTTT. It yields the protein CSARTPSGVLTDTQYF.

The chain joins TRBV2 to TRBJ1-5; 9 bases line up with TRBD1. The length of the CDR3 is 15 residues. Trimming at V came to 7 bases and at J to 2 bases, leaving 6 bases not matched to a gene. The germline V gene has CDR1 SNHLY and CDR2 FYNNEI. The CDR3 reads CASKVRDRGNQPQHF. In DNA form, the CDR3 reads TGTGCCAGCAAGGTCAGGGACAGGGGCAATCAGCCCCAGCATTTT.

This chain links TRBV5-1 with TRBJ2-7; a possible D gene is TRBD2 (5 bases). V lost 4 bases to trimming and J lost 0 bases, with 8 bases between them. CDR1 is SGHRS and CDR2 is YFSETQ in the germline V gene. The CDR3 is made up of 13 amino acids. CDR3 bases: TGCGCCAGCAGCGTAACTAGCTCCTACGAGCAGTACTTC. It codes for CASSVTSSYEQYF. The full variable domain, with the rest looked up from reference TRBV5-1 and TRBJ2-7, is KAGVTQTPRYLIKTRGQQVTLSCSPISGHRSVSWYQQTPGQGLQFLFEYFSETQRNKGNFPGRFSGRQFSNSRSEMNVSTLELGDSALYLCASSVTSSYEQYFGPGTRLTVT.

The chain joins TRBV20-1 to TRBJ2-7; the D is unclear. Germline assignment: CDR1 DFQATT and CDR2 SNEGSKA (reference sequence). Trimming took off 0 bases at V and 2 bases at J, with 8 bases between the two ends. The CDR3 sequence is 13 residues long. CDR3 sequence reads: CSARDGEPYEQYF. The CDR3 region has the DNA TGCAGTGCTAGAGATGGAGAACCCTACGAGCAGTACTTC.